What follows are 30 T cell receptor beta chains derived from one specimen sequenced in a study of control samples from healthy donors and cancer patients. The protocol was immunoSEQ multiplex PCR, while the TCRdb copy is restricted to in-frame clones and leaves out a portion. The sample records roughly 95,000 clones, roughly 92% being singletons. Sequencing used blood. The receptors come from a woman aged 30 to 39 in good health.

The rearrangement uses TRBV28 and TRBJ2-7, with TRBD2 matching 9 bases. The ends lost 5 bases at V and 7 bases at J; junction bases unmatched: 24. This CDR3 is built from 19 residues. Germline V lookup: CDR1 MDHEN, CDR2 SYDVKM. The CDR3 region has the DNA TGTGCCAGCAGTCCCCCTGAGGGCGGGGGGGGACCTAGGGTCCTTGAGCAGTACTTC. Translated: CASSPPEGGGGPRVLEQYF.

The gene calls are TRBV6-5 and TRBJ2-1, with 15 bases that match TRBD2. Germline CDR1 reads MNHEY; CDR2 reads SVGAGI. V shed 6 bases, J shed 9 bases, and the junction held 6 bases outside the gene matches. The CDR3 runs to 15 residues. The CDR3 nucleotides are TGTGCCAGCAGATGGACTAGCGGGAGGGTTAGTGAGCAGTTCTTC. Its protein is CASRWTSGRVSEQFF.

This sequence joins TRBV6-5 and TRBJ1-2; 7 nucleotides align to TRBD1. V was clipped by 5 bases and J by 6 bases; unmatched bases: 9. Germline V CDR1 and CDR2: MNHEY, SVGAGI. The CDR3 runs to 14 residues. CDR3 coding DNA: TGTGCCAGCAGTCAACAGGGGCGCCAAAATGGCTACACCTTC. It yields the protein CASSQQGRQNGYTF.

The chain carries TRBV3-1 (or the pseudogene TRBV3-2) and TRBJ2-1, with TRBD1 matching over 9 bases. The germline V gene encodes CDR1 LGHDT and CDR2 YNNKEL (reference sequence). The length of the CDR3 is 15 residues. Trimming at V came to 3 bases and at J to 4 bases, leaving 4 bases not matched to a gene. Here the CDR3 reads CASSHTGQGYNEQFF. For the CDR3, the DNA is TGTGCCAGCAGCCATACGGGACAGGGTTACAATGAGCAGTTCTTC.

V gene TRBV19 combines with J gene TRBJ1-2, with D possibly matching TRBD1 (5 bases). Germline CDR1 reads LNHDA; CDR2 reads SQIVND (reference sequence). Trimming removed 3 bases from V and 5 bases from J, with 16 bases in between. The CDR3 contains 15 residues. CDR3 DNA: TGTGCCAGTAGTATCGGGGGTCGGGTGCGGTATGGCTACACCTTC. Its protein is CASSIGGRVRYGYTF.

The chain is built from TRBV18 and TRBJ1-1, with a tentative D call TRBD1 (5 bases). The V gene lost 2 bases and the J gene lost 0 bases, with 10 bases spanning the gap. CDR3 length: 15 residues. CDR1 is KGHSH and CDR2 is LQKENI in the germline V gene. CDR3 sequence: CASSPATGLNTEAFF. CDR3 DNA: TGTGCCAGCTCACCAGCCACAGGTCTGAACACTGAAGCTTTCTTT.

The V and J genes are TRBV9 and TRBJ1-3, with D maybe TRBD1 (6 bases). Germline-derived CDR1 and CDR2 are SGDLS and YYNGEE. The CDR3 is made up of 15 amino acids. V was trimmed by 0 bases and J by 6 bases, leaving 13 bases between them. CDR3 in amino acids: CASSVAPGEANTIYF. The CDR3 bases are TGTGCCAGCAGCGTAGCCCCAGGGGAGGCAAACACCATATATTTT.

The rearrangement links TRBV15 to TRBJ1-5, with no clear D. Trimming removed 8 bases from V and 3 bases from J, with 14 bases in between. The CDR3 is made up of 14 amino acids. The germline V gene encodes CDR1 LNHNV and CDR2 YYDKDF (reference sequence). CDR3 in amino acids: CATQVGKDNQPQHF. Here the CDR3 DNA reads TGTGCCACCCAGGTGGGTAAGGACAATCAGCCCCAGCATTTT.

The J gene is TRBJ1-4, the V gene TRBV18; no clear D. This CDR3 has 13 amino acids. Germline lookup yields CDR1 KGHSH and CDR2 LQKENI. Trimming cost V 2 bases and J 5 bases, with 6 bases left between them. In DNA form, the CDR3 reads TGTGCCAGCTCACCAGAACAAAATGAAAAACTGTTTTTT. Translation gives CASSPEQNEKLFF.

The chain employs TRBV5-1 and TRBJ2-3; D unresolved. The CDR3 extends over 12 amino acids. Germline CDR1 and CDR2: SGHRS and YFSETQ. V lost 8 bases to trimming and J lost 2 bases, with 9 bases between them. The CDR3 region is CASGPTTDTQYF. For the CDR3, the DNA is TGCGCCAGTGGACCAACCACAGATACGCAGTATTTT.

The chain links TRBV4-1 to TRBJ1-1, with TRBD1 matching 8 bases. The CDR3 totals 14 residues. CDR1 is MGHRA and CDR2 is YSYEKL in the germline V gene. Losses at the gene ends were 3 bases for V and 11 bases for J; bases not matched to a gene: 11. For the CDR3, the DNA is TGCGCCAGCAGCCACGCAACAGGGGGGATGAGCGCTTTCTTT. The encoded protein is CASSHATGGMSAFF.

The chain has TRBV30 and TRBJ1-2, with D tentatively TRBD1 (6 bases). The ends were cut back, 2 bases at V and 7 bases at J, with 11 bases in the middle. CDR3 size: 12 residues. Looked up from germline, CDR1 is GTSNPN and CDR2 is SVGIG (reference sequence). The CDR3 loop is CAWSRGQGGYTF. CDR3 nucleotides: TGTGCCTGGAGTCGGGGGCAAGGTGGCTACACCTTC.

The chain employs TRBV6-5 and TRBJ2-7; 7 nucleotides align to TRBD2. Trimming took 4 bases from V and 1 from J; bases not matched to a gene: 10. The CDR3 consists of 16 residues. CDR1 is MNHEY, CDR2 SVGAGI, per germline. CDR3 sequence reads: CASSLGRLADSYEQYF. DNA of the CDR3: TGTGCCAGCAGTTTGGGTCGGCTAGCGGATTCCTACGAGCAGTACTTC.

The CDR3 region has the DNA TGTGCCAGCAGCGTAGGGGTGACAGGAGAAGAGACCCAGTACTTC. It specifies CASSVGVTGEETQYF. V is TRBV9 and J is TRBJ2-5; D is perhaps TRBD1 (6 bases). The CDR3 sequence is 15 residues long. V shed 0 bases and J shed 3 bases, with 12 bases lying between them. From germline, CDR1 is SGDLS and CDR2 YYNGEE.

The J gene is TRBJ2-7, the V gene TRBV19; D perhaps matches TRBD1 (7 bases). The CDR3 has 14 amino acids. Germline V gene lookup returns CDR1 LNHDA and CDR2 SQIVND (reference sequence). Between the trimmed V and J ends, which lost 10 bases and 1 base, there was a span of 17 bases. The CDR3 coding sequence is TGTGCCACGAGGGGCGGGGACAGATCCTACGAGCAGTACTTC. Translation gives CATRGGDRSYEQYF.

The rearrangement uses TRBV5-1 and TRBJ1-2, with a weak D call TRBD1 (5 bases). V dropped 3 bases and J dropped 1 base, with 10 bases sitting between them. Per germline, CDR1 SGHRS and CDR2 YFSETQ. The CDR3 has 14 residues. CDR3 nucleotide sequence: TGCGCCAGCAGCTCCGGACAAAGTAACTATGGCTACACCTTC. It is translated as CASSSGQSNYGYTF.

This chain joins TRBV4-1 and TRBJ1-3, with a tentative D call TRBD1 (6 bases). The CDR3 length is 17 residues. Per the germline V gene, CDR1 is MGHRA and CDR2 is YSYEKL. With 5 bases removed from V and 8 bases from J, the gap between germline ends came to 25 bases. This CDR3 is CASSSGQRSRKGDTIYF. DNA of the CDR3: TGCGCCAGCAGCTCCGGACAGAGGTCGAGGAAGGGGGACACCATATATTTT.

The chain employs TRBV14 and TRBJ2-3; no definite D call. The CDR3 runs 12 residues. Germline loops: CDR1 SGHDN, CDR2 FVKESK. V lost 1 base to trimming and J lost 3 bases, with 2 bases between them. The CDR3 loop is CASSQGTDTQYF. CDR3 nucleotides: TGTGCCAGCAGCCAAGGTACAGATACGCAGTATTTT.

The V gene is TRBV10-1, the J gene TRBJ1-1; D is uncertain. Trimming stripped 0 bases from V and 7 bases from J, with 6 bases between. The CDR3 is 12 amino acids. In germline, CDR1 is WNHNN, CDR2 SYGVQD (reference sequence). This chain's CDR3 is CASSESGYEAFF. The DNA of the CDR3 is TGCGCCAGCAGTGAGTCTGGGTATGAAGCTTTCTTT.

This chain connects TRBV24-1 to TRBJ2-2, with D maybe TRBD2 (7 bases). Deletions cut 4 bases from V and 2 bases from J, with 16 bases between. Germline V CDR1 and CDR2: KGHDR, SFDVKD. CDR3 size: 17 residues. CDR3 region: CATSDPIGGANTGELFF. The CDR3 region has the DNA TGTGCCACCAGTGACCCCATTGGGGGGGCTAACACCGGGGAGCTGTTTTTT.

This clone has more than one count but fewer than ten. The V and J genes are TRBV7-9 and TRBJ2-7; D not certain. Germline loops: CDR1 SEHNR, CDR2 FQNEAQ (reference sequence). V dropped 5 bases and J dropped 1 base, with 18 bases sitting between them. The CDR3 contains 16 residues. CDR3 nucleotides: TGTGCCAGCAGCCACGAGTGGTCTTACCAATCCTACGAGCAGTACTTC. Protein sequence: CASSHEWSYQSYEQYF.

CDR3 in amino acids: CASSAEGHNQPQHF. As DNA, the CDR3 is TGTGCCAGCAGTGCTGAGGGTCACAATCAGCCCCAGCATTTT. The V and J genes are TRBV6-4 and TRBJ1-5, with unresolved D. V was shortened by 4 bases and J by 3 bases, with 10 bases between the two germline ends. The germline gives CDR1 MRHNA, CDR2 SNTAGT. The CDR3 sequence is 14 residues long.

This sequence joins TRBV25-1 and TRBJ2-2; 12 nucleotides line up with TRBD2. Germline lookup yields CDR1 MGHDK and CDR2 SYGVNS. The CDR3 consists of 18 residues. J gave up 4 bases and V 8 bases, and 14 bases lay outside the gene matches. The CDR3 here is CASSQGRGLAGFTGELFF. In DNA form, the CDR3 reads TGTGCCAGCTCCCAGGGGCGGGGACTAGCGGGTTTCACCGGGGAGCTGTTTTTT.

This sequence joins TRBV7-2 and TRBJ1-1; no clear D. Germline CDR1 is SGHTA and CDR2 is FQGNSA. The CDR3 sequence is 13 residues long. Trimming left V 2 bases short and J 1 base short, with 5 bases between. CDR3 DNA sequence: TGTGCCAGCAGCTTAATTGCGAACACTGAAGCTTTCTTT. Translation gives CASSLIANTEAFF.

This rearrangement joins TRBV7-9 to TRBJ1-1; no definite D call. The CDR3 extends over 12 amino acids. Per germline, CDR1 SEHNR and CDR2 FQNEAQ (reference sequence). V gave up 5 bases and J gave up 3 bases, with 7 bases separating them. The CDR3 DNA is TGTGCCAGCAGCCAGGACTACACTGAAGCTTTCTTT. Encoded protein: CASSQDYTEAFF. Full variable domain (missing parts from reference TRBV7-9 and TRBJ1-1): DTGVSQNPRHKITKRGQNVTFRCDPISEHNRLYWYRQTLGQGPEFLTYFQNEAQLEKSRLLSDRFSAERPKGSFSTLEIQRTEQGDSAMYLCASSQDYTEAFFGQGTRLTVV.

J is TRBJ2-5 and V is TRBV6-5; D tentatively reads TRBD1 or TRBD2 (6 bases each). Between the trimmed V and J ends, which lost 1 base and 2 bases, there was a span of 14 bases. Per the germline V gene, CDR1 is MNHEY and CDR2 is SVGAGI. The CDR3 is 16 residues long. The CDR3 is CASSYFPPGAQETQYF. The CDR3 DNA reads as TGTGCCAGCAGTTACTTTCCCCCGGGGGCACAAGAGACCCAGTACTTC.

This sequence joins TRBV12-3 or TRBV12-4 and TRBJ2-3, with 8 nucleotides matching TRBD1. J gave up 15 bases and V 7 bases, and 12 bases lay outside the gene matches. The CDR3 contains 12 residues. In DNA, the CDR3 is TGTGCCAGCACCCTCGGACAGGGACCGTCATATTTT. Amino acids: CASTLGQGPSYF.

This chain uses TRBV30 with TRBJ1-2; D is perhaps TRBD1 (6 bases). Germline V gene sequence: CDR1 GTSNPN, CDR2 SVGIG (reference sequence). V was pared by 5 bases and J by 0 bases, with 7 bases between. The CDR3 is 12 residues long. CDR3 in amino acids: CAWEGANYGYTF. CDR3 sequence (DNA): TGTGCCTGGGAGGGGGCTAACTATGGCTACACCTTC.

In nucleotides, the CDR3 is TGTGCCAGCAGCTTGGGCGGGAGGGGACTATACAATGAGCAGTTCTTC. Its translation is CASSLGGRGLYNEQFF. The V call is TRBV7-9, the J call TRBJ2-1; TRBD2 matches at 9 bases. CDR3 length: 16 residues. V gave up 3 bases and J gave up 4 bases; unmatched junction bases: 7. Germline V gives CDR1 SEHNR, CDR2 FQNEAQ (reference sequence). The full variable domain, with the rest looked up from reference TRBV7-9 and TRBJ2-1, is DTGVSQNPRHKITKRGQNVTFRCDPISEHNRLYWYRQTLGQGPEFLTYFQNEAQLEKSRLLSDRFSAERPKGSFSTLEIQRTEQGDSAMYLCASSLGGRGLYNEQFFGPGTRLTVL.

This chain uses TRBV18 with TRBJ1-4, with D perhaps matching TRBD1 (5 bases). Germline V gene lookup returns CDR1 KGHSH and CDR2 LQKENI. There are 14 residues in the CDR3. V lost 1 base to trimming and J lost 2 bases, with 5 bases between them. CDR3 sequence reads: CASSPQGTNEKLFF. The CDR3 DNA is TGTGCCAGCTCACCACAGGGGACTAATGAAAAACTGTTTTTT.